The sequence of this TCR beta chain was determined in a study of response to subunit inactivated influenza vaccine. The study's findings and limits: Authors proposed each seasonal influenza vaccination draws in few new T cells.

Germline CDR1 reads LGHNA; CDR2 reads YSLEER. The germline V and J ends were trimmed by 1 base and 0 bases, with 11 bases remaining between them. The CDR3 covers 16 residues. In TCRdb, the RT-PCR reads were re-called with MiXCR into one record per CDR3 protein. Of about 180,000 distinct CDR3 sequences in the sample, nearly 9.5% were seen once. This clonotype was counted ten times or more. Its specificity is not known. This receptor was obtained from a man aged 50 to 59 who received an inactivated influenza vaccine. The sample was non-naive T cells sorted from PBMCs, taken on the day of vaccination. The chain is built from TRBV4-3 and TRBJ2-3, with a weak D call TRBD2 (6 bases). The DNA for the CDR3 is TGCGCCAGCAGCCAAGTAGCGGCCCTGAGCACAGATACGCAGTATTTT. Translating gives CASSQVAALSTDTQYF.